One and the same sample provided the 32 T cell receptor beta chains below, sequenced in a study of cytomegalovirus exposure and HLA in healthy donors. The PCR was carried out with 60 Vbeta primers and 13 Jbeta primers. The data were produced by immunoSEQ multiplex PCR, yet TCRdb's version contains in-frame clones alone and is incomplete. The data show 180,000 or so clones, more than 60% seen once. The sequencing sample was made of PBMCs. These receptors were collected from a woman in her thirties or forties in good health and CMV-seropositive.

This clone has a handful of counts. The chain couples TRBV5-1 to TRBJ2-3; 8 bases fit TRBD2. Trimming at V came to 0 bases and at J to 4 bases, leaving 13 bases not matched to a gene. This CDR3 has 18 residues. Looked up from germline, CDR1 is SGHRS and CDR2 is YFSETQ. CDR3 sequence reads: CASSLDGVSGSVADTQYF. The CDR3 DNA follows: TGCGCCAGCAGCTTGGACGGGGTGAGCGGGAGTGTGGCAGATACGCAGTATTTT.

The chain couples TRBV2 to TRBJ1-5; D gene uncertain. Germline V lookup: CDR1 SNHLY, CDR2 FYNNEI. The CDR3 runs to 13 residues. V lost 6 bases and J 5 bases, leaving 11 bases between the germline ends. CDR3 DNA: TGTGCCAGCAGAAGAAACACCTATCAGCCCCAGCATTTT. It yields the protein CASRRNTYQPQHF.

This clone was seen a few times. This chain joins TRBV7-2 and TRBJ2-1; the match to TRBD2 covers 11 bases. The CDR3 has 16 residues. Germline V gene sequence: CDR1 SGHTA, CDR2 FQGNSA. V was pared by 1 base and J by 9 bases, with 8 bases of the junction left unmatched. The CDR3 protein is CASSLVGGLAVGEQFF. The DNA for the CDR3 is TGTGCCAGCAGCTTAGTTGGGGGACTAGCGGTCGGTGAGCAGTTCTTC.

CDR3 sequence reads: CASSFARQNEKLFF. Here the CDR3 DNA reads TGTGCCAGCAGTTTCGCCAGACAGAATGAAAAACTGTTTTTT. J is TRBJ1-4 and V is TRBV28; a possible D gene is TRBD1 (5 bases). Trimming took off 3 bases at V and 5 bases at J, with 10 bases between the two ends. The germline V gene has CDR1 MDHEN and CDR2 SYDVKM. The CDR3 has 14 residues.

The rearrangement links TRBV6-5 to TRBJ1-6, with TRBD1 matching over 7 bases. Per germline, CDR1 MNHEY and CDR2 SVGAGI. After removal of 0 bases from V and 16 bases from J, the junction contained 3 bases not matched to a gene. There are 12 residues in the CDR3. CDR3 region: CASSYSSGGLHF. Here the CDR3 DNA reads TGTGCCAGCAGTTACTCTTCAGGGGGTCTCCACTTT.

This chain joins TRBV19 and TRBJ2-1, with 8 bases matching TRBD2. The CDR3 spans 13 residues. With V trimmed by 4 bases and J by 13 bases, 9 bases remained unmatched. The V gene's germline CDR1 is LNHDA and CDR2 SQIVND (reference sequence). The CDR3 loop is CASSNTLAGLQFF. The CDR3, as DNA: TGTGCCAGTAGTAACACCTTAGCGGGGCTACAGTTCTTC.

In DNA, the CDR3 is TGTGCCAGTAGACGGACATCCGCCGGGACAGGGGGCGCGGGGACTGAAGCTTTCTTT. This gives the protein CASRRTSAGTGGAGTEAFF. The chain combines TRBV19 with TRBJ1-1; TRBD1 agrees at 12 bases. Trimming at V came to 6 bases and at J to 5 bases, leaving 19 bases not matched to a gene. The CDR3 contains 19 residues. Germline V gene lookup returns CDR1 LNHDA and CDR2 SQIVND (reference sequence). Supplemented by reference TRBV19 and TRBJ1-1, the full variable domain reads DGGITQSPKYLFRKEGQNVTLSCEQNLNHDAMYWYRQDPGQGLRLIYYSQIVNDFQKGDIAEGYSVSREKKESFPLTVTSAQKNPTAFYLCASRRTSAGTGGAGTEAFFGQGTRLTVV.

J is TRBJ1-4 and V is TRBV28; D gene ambiguous. The CDR3 length is 14 residues. Trimming stripped 3 bases from V and 7 bases from J, with 12 bases between. The germline V gene encodes CDR1 MDHEN and CDR2 SYDVKM. CDR3 sequence (DNA): TGTGCCAGCAGTTTGTATAGGGCGGGTGAAAAACTGTTTTTT. It codes for CASSLYRAGEKLFF.

The chain joins TRBV6-6 to TRBJ1-5, with 7 bases identical to TRBD1. Looked up from germline, CDR1 is MNHNY and CDR2 is SVGAGI (reference sequence). The CDR3 contains 16 residues. The junction had 3 bases not matched to a gene; V was cut back by 0 bases and J by 1 base. CDR3 region: CASSYSQGVSNQPQHF. CDR3 coding DNA: TGTGCCAGCAGTTACTCTCAGGGGGTCAGCAATCAGCCCCAGCATTTT.

V and J are TRBV19 and TRBJ1-5; D call uncertain. CDR3 length: 13 residues. Trimming removed 7 bases from V and 6 bases from J, with 13 bases in between. Germline loops: CDR1 LNHDA, CDR2 SQIVND (reference sequence). The CDR3 DNA reads as TGTGCCAGTATGCAGAGGTCGGGTCAGCCCCAGCATTTT. Its protein product is CASMQRSGQPQHF.

V and J are TRBV6-1 and TRBJ2-7, with 9 bases lining up with TRBD1. This CDR3 has 15 residues. Germline-derived CDR1 and CDR2 are MNHNS and SASEGT. The ends lost 5 bases at V and 0 bases at J; junction bases unmatched: 5. The CDR3 nucleotides read TGTGCCAGCAGTCCCGGACAGGGGCACTCCTACGAGCAGTACTTC. Translated: CASSPGQGHSYEQYF.

The chain employs TRBV2 and TRBJ2-3; 7 bases agree with TRBD2. The CDR3 has 14 amino acids. The V and J ends lost 7 bases and 6 bases, in that order; junction bases with no gene match: 10. Germline V gene sequence: CDR1 SNHLY, CDR2 FYNNEI. The CDR3 region is CASIFGGREDTQYF. CDR3 bases: TGTGCCAGCATTTTTGGGGGGAGGGAGGATACGCAGTATTTT.

This chain uses TRBV6-5 with TRBJ1-2; 8 nucleotides agree with TRBD1. The CDR3 loop spans 16 amino acids. J lost 2 bases, V lost 2 bases, and 7 bases had no gene match. Germline CDR1 reads MNHEY; CDR2 reads SVGAGI. CDR3 sequence (DNA): TGTGCCAGCAGTTACCTTCAGGGGGCGCCCAACTATGGCTACACCTTC. Its protein product is CASSYLQGAPNYGYTF.

The chain couples TRBV28 to TRBJ1-2; D ambiguous. The V gene lost 5 bases and the J gene lost 2 bases, with 9 bases spanning the gap. Germline V gives CDR1 MDHEN, CDR2 SYDVKM. CDR3 length: 13 amino acids. CDR3 sequence: CASSAGSNYGYTF. CDR3 sequence (DNA): TGTGCCAGCAGTGCGGGGTCGAACTATGGCTACACCTTC.

This clone was picked up a small number of times. J is TRBJ2-7 and V is TRBV6-4; TRBD1 matches 7 bases. With V trimmed by 5 bases and J by 3 bases, 10 bases remained unmatched. Germline lookup yields CDR1 MRHNA and CDR2 SNTAGT. The CDR3 covers 15 residues. This CDR3 reads CASSYHGTVGYEQYF. The CDR3 DNA reads TGTGCCAGCAGTTACCACGGGACAGTGGGCTACGAGCAGTACTTC.

V is TRBV30 and J is TRBJ2-1, with TRBD1 matching over 10 bases. V shed 2 bases and J 5 bases; nucleotides not matched to a gene: 9. The CDR3 has 16 residues. Germline V gene lookup returns CDR1 GTSNPN and CDR2 SVGIG (reference sequence). CDR3 amino acids: CAWSSPRDRGNNEQFF. Here the CDR3 DNA reads TGTGCCTGGAGTAGCCCACGGGACAGGGGAAACAATGAGCAGTTCTTC.

This clone was counted a single time. The J gene is TRBJ2-5, the V gene TRBV5-1, with a weak D call TRBD2 (6 bases). Germline V gene lookup returns CDR1 SGHRS and CDR2 YFSETQ. This CDR3 contains 16 residues. Trimming removed 3 bases at V and 5 bases at J, with 20 bases between. CDR3 nucleotide sequence: TGCGCCAGCAGCTCAGGGCACGGGGGAAATAGGGAGACCCAGTACTTC. This sequence encodes CASSSGHGGNRETQYF.

This clone was observed once. The V call is TRBV5-4, the J call TRBJ2-2; no definite D call. The V end lost 4 bases, the J end lost 8 bases, and 9 bases lay between the germline ends. The germline gives CDR1 SGHNT, CDR2 YYREEE (reference sequence). The CDR3 extends over 12 amino acids. This CDR3 is CASSRSVGELFF. The CDR3 nucleotides are TGTGCCAGCAGCCGCAGCGTAGGGGAGCTGTTTTTT.

The rearrangement links TRBV7-9 to TRBJ2-4, with 10 bases that match TRBD2. This CDR3 has 15 residues. Germline trimming cut 1 base from V and 7 bases from J; bases unmatched to any gene: 4. Germline V gene data show CDR1 as SEHNR and CDR2 as FQNEAQ (reference sequence). The CDR3 is CASSLDVAGGNIQYF. CDR3 DNA: TGTGCCAGCAGCTTAGATGTAGCGGGAGGCAACATTCAGTACTTC.

Points on this clone: Other DNA sequences within the sample encode an identical CDR3. The rearrangement uses TRBV18 and TRBJ2-7; no definite D call. This CDR3 is built from 12 residues. The germline V gene has CDR1 KGHSH and CDR2 LQKENI. V dropped 6 bases and J dropped 0 bases, with 6 bases sitting between them. DNA of the CDR3: TGTGCCAGCTCTCCTACCTCCTACGAGCAGTACTTC. Its translation: CASSPTSYEQYF.

The chain uses TRBV4-3 and TRBJ2-3; TRBD2 aligns across 12 bases. Germline CDR1 LGHNA, CDR2 YSLEER. V lost 0 bases to trimming and J lost 6 bases; unmatched junction nucleotides: 4. CDR3 length: 16 amino acids. The CDR3 reads CASSQERTSGMDTQYF. As DNA, the CDR3 is TGCGCCAGCAGCCAAGAAAGGACTAGCGGGATGGATACGCAGTATTTT.

This clone was picked up one time. The chain links TRBV2 to TRBJ1-1; TRBD1 aligns across 11 bases. In germline, CDR1 is SNHLY, CDR2 FYNNEI. J gave up 5 bases and V 7 bases, and 3 bases lay outside the gene matches. The CDR3 is made up of 13 amino acids. CDR3 DNA sequence: TGTGCCAGCACGGGACAGGGGGTAACTGAAGCTTTCTTT. Encoded protein: CASTGQGVTEAFF. Based on the CDR3 plus reference TRBV2 and TRBJ1-1, the full variable domain is EPEVTQTPSHQVTQMGQEVILRCVPISNHLYFYWYRQILGQKVEFLVSFYNNEISEKSEIFDDQFSVERPDGSNFTLKIRSTKLEDSAMYFCASTGQGVTEAFFGQGTRLTVV.

V is TRBV18 and J is TRBJ1-2; D not resolved. Trimming left V 2 bases short and J 2 bases short, with 9 bases between. This CDR3 is 14 amino acids long. Germline CDR1 KGHSH, CDR2 LQKENI. CDR3 loop: CASSPDIDNYGYTF. The CDR3 DNA is TGTGCCAGCTCACCAGACATCGACAACTATGGCTACACCTTC. The full variable domain, completed using reference TRBV18 and TRBJ1-2, is NAGVMQNPRHLVRRRGQEARLRCSPMKGHSHVYWYRQLPEEGLKFMVYLQKENIIDESGMPKERFSAEFPKEGPSILRIQQVVRGDSAAYFCASSPDIDNYGYTFGSGTRLTVV.

This clone was seen a handful of times. This chain links TRBV5-5 with TRBJ2-6; a weak D match, TRBD1 (5 bases). The CDR3 extends over 15 amino acids. The V gene's germline CDR1 is SGHKS and CDR2 YYEKEE (reference sequence). V gave up 4 bases and J gave up 0 bases, with 8 bases separating them. CDR3 DNA: TGTGCCAGCAGCACAGACAGCTCTGGGGCCAACGTCCTGACTTTC. Amino acid sequence: CASSTDSSGANVLTF.

This rearrangement joins TRBV4-2 to TRBJ1-5; possibly TRBD1 for D (6 bases). The CDR3 extends over 15 amino acids. CDR1 is LGHNA and CDR2 is YNFKEQ in the germline V gene. V was shortened by 1 base and J by 4 bases, with 11 bases between the two germline ends. CDR3 amino acids: CASSQVDSDNQPQHF. The CDR3 DNA reads TGTGCCAGCAGCCAAGTGGACAGTGATAATCAGCCCCAGCATTTT.

V gene TRBV28 combines with J gene TRBJ1-1; a weak D match, TRBD1 (5 bases). This CDR3 comprises 15 residues. Per germline, CDR1 MDHEN and CDR2 SYDVKM. The germline V and J ends were trimmed by 2 bases and 0 bases, with 10 bases remaining between them. The CDR3 bases are TGTGCCAGCAGTTTACCGACAGCGTTGAACACTGAAGCTTTCTTT. Its translation: CASSLPTALNTEAFF.

The V gene is TRBV9, the J gene TRBJ1-1, with D perhaps TRBD1 (5 bases). The V end was cut by 2 bases, the J end by 0 bases, with 14 bases between. CDR3 length: 16 amino acids. The germline V gene has CDR1 SGDLS and CDR2 YYNGEE. Written as DNA, the CDR3 is TGTGCCAGCAGCGTTGGGGTGTCGGGGGTGAACACTGAAGCTTTCTTT. This gives the protein CASSVGVSGVNTEAFF.

J is TRBJ1-1 and V is TRBV6-5, with D possibly being TRBD1 (5 bases). The CDR3 loop spans 13 amino acids. V gave up 7 bases and J gave up 4 bases, with 13 bases separating them. Germline V lookup: CDR1 MNHEY, CDR2 SVGAGI. CDR3 loop: CASTAGVVTEAFF. Written as DNA, the CDR3 is TGTGCCAGCACGGCGGGGGTAGTCACTGAAGCTTTCTTT.

The rearrangement links TRBV2 to TRBJ2-1; D is ambiguous. From germline, CDR1 is SNHLY and CDR2 FYNNEI. V was trimmed by 4 bases and J by 2 bases, leaving 9 bases between them. The CDR3 runs to 14 residues. Written as DNA, the CDR3 is TGTGCCAGCAGTGTTCGTTCGGCCTACAATGAGCAGTTCTTC. It codes for CASSVRSAYNEQFF.

V and J are TRBV30 and TRBJ2-3, with D possibly TRBD2 on 6 matching bases. Germline loops: CDR1 GTSNPN, CDR2 SVGIG (reference sequence). The CDR3 contains 12 residues. The CDR3 reads CAAGPQTDTQYF. CDR3 nucleotide sequence: TGTGCTGCGGGACCCCAGACAGATACGCAGTATTTT.

The chain uses TRBV5-1 and TRBJ2-2, with D perhaps TRBD2 (5 bases). The germline V gene encodes CDR1 SGHRS and CDR2 YFSETQ. CDR3 length equals 15 residues. Trimming shortened V by 2 bases and J by 2 bases, and 10 bases separated the two germline ends. In nucleotides, the CDR3 is TGCGCCAGCAGCTTCAGTAGCGACAACACCGGGGAGCTGTTTTTT. Translation: CASSFSSDNTGELFF.

A few counts support this clone. The rearrangement uses TRBV30 and TRBJ1-1; D may be TRBD1 (5 bases). V lost 1 base to trimming and J lost 4 bases, with 22 bases between them. This CDR3 has 17 amino acids. Looked up from germline, CDR1 is GTSNPN and CDR2 is SVGIG (reference sequence). The CDR3 DNA follows: TGTGCCTGGAGTGCCGGGCACACCAGAAGGGGTTTCACTGAAGCTTTCTTT. It is translated as CAWSAGHTRRGFTEAFF.